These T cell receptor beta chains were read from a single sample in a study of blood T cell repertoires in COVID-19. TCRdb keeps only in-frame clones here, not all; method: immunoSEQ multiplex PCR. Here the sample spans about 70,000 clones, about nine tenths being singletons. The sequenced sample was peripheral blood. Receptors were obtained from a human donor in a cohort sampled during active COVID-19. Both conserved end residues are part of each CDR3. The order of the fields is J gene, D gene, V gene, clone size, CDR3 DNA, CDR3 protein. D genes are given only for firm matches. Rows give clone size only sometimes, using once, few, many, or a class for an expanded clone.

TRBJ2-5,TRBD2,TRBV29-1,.,TGCAGCGTCGCTAGGGGAGCGGGAAGTGAGACCCAGTACTTC,CSVARGAGSETQYF
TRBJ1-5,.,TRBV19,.,TGTGCCAGTAGTATGGGAGGGAGTCAGCCCCAGCATTTT,CASSMGGSQPQHF
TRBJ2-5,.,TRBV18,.,TGTGCCAGCTCACCACTGGGCCTACAGACCCAGTACTTC,CASSPLGLQTQYF
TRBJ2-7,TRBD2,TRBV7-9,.,TGTGCCAGCAGCGGGCGACTAGCGGGAGGCAGCGAGCAGTACTTC,CASSGRLAGGSEQYF
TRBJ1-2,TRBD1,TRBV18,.,TGTGCCAGCTCCCGGGACAGGGGGCTGTTAAACTATGGCTACACCTTC,CASSRDRGLLNYGYTF
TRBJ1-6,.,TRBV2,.,TGTGCCAGCAGTGAAACATTCAGCTCCTATAATTCACCCCTCCACTTT,CASSETFSSYNSPLHF
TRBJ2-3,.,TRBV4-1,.,TGCGCCAGCAGCCAAGGGGACTTACGCACAGATACGCAGTATTTT,CASSQGDLRTDTQYF
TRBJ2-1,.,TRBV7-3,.,TGTGCCAGCAGCCCAATGCCTAGCAGAGACAATGAGCAGTTCTTC,CASSPMPSRDNEQFF
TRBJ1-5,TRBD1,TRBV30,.,TGTGCCTGGAGCCCACCAGGGGGCTGGAGTCAGCCCCAGCATTTT,CAWSPPGGWSQPQHF
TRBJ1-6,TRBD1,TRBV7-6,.,TGTGCCAGCAGCTTAGAGGGGGCTACACCCCTCCACTTT,CASSLEGATPLHF
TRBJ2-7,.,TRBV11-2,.,TGTGCCAGCAGCTTAGACGCCTACGAGCAGTACTTC,CASSLDAYEQYF
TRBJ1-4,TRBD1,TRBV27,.,TGTGCCAGCAGTTTAAGACAGGGAGGTGAAAAACTGTTTTTT,CASSLRQGGEKLFF
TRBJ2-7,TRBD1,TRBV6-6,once,TGTGCCAGCACAAAGGGGACAGACGAGGGATACGAGCAGTACTTC,CASTKGTDEGYEQYF
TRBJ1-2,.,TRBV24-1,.,TGTGCCACCAGTGATCCGGGAGGCCCTACTAACTATGGCTACACCTTC,CATSDPGGPTNYGYTF
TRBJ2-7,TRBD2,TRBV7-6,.,TGTGCCAGCAGCCCTAGCGGGGGCTCCTACGAGCAGTACTTC,CASSPSGGSYEQYF
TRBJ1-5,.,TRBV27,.,TGTGCCAGCAGTTTAGGTTCTGGGGGCACTCAGCCCCAGCATTTT,CASSLGSGGTQPQHF
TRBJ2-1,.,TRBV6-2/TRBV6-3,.,TGTGCCAGCAGCGGGAGAACCTACAATGAGCAGTTCTTC,CASSGRTYNEQFF
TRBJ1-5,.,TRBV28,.,TGTGCCAGCAGTCTGGCACAGCCCCAGCATTTT,CASSLAQPQHF
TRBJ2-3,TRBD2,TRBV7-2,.,TGTGCCAGCAGCCCCCGACTAGCGGGAGAGGATACGCAGTATTTT,CASSPRLAGEDTQYF
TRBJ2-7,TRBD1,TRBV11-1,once,TGTGCCAGCAGCCCTCGACCTGGGACAGGGACCCACGAGCAGTACTTC,CASSPRPGTGTHEQYF
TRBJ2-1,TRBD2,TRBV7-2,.,TGTGCCAGCAACCCGGGACTAGCGTACTCCTACAATGAGCAGTTCTTC,CASNPGLAYSYNEQFF
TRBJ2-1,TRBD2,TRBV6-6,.,TGTGCCAGCAGTCCGACTAGCGGGAGGAACTCCTACAATGAGCAGTTCTTC,CASSPTSGRNSYNEQFF
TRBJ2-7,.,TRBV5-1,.,TGCGCCAGCAGCCCCGCTTTGTGGACAGAGAGCTCCTACGAGCAGTACTTC,CASSPALWTESSYEQYF
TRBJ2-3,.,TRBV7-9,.,TGTGCCAGCAGCTCCAAGGGGTACACAGATACGCAGTATTTT,CASSSKGYTDTQYF
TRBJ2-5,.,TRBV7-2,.,TGTGCCAGCAGCTCAAAAGGTCGACAGCCCCAAGAGACCCAGTACTTC,CASSSKGRQPQETQYF
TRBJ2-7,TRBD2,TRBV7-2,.,TGTGCCAGCAGCTTAAGGCTAGCGGGTTACGAGCAGTACTTC,CASSLRLAGYEQYF
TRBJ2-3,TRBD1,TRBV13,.,TGTGCCAGCAGGATGAGGGACAGGAGCACAGATACGCAGTATTTT,CASRMRDRSTDTQYF
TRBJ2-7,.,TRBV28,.,TGTGCCAGCAGTTTGGGAAGGGGCGAGCAGTACTTC,CASSLGRGEQYF
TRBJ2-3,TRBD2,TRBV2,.,TGTGCCAGCAGTCCGTTGACTAGCGGTGTATCAGATACGCAGTATTTT,CASSPLTSGVSDTQYF
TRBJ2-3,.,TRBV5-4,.,TGTGCCAGCAGCTTGGTCAGGGCCACAGATACGCAGTATTTT,CASSLVRATDTQYF
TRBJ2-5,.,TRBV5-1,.,TGCGCCAGCAGCTCCCAGGTTCTCGGTACCCTACTTCAAGAGACCCAGTACTTC,CASSSQVLGTLLQETQYF
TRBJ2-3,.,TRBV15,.,TGTGCCACCAGCAAGAGGGGAGGAGATACGCAGTATTTT,CATSKRGGDTQYF
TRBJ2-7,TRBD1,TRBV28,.,TGTGCCAGCAGTTTTTTCGGACAGGGAGGAAGAGAGCAGTACTTC,CASSFFGQGGREQYF
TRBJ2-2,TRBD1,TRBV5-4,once,TGTGCCAGCAGCGCAGGGGGCGGAAACACCGGGGAGCTGTTTTTT,CASSAGGGNTGELFF
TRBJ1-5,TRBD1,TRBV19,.,TGTGCCAGTAAGGGGACAGGAAATAGCAATCAGCCCCAGCATTTT,CASKGTGNSNQPQHF
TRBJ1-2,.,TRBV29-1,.,TGCAGCGTTGGCCAATTTCAGGGCGACTACACCTTC,CSVGQFQGDYTF
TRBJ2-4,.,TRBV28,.,TGTGCCAGCAGGCCCCCGGGGGACCCTCTGGCTAAAAACATTCAGTACTTC,CASRPPGDPLAKNIQYF
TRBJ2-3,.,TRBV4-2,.,TGTGCCAGCAGCCAAGAACCCCAGGGAAAACAGTATTTT,CASSQEPQGKQYF
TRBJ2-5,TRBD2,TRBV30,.,TGTGCCTGGAGCGCCGGGACTAGCGGACAAGAGACCCAGTACTTC,CAWSAGTSGQETQYF
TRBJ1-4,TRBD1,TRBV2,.,TGTGCCAGCAGCCTCGGGACAGGGGACGAAAAACTGTTTTTT,CASSLGTGDEKLFF
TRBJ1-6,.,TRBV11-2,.,TGTGCCAGCAGCTTAGATCGGGCGGGGAATTCACCCCTCCACTTT,CASSLDRAGNSPLHF
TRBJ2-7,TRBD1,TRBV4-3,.,TGCGCCAGCGCTAGGACAGGGGGCTACGAGCAGTACTTC,CASARTGGYEQYF